The source of this T cell receptor beta chain is a study of Graves' ophthalmopathy and Graves' hyperthyroidism. On the study more broadly: Peripheral blood (taken before any treatment) was collected at initial diagnosis. Study findings and constraints: Detected in blood as well were most expanded thyroid clonotypes with frequency above 0.001. From stable hyperthyroidism, ophthalmopathy was separated by a 13-signature model with 87.88% sensitivity and roughly 81% specificity.

Germline CDR1 and CDR2: SGHAT and FQNNGV. V lost 6 bases to trimming and J lost 3 bases, with 18 bases between them. CDR3 size: 15 residues. For repertoire sequencing, the TCR beta CDR3 regions were amplified from RNA transcripts. HTBI primers were employed in first-round RT-PCR, then a second-round multiplex PCR followed. TCRdb re-called the multiplex PCR reads with MiXCR, one entry per CDR3 protein. The table lists about 620,000 distinct CDR3 sequences, 22% of them singletons. Hyperthyroidism showing no ophthalmopathy within 18 months of follow-up was stable. At least ten counts were recorded for this clonotype. Its antigen remains unidentified.

Sequenced sample: peripheral blood. The chain joins TRBV11-2 to TRBJ2-7; D remains ambiguous. The TCR originated in a woman aged 18-29 years with stable Graves' hyperthyroidism. Some clones in this sample may be carry-over from other donors' samples. CDR3 sequence reads: CASRPIRIGGYEQYF. In nucleotides, the CDR3 is TGTGCCAGCAGACCCATCAGAATAGGTGGCTACGAGCAGTACTTC.